Below are 8 T cell receptor beta chains sequenced from a single sample in a study of T cells in localized non-small cell lung cancer. Data came from immunoSEQ multiplex PCR; TCRdb stores just in-frame clones and leaves some out. There are about 910 clones in the sample; around 23% occur only once, and approximately 12% lies in the top ten. Sequencing used normal lung tissue next to the tumor, obtained before any cancer treatment. These receptors all stem from a woman aged 35 to 70 with stage III lung adenocarcinoma.

This clone was counted only a few times. The chain has TRBV19 and TRBJ1-1; D is possibly TRBD1 (6 bases). Germline V gives CDR1 LNHDA, CDR2 SQIVND (reference sequence). V lost 3 bases and J lost 4, with 15 bases in between. CDR3 length equals 15 residues. CDR3 sequence: CASSMVGQTGTEAFF. The CDR3 DNA follows: TGTGCCAGTAGTATGGTGGGACAAACGGGCACTGAAGCTTTCTTT.

This clone was picked up a small number of times. The chain carries TRBV10-3 and TRBJ2-1; 8 positions match TRBD2. The germline V gene encodes CDR1 ENHRY and CDR2 SYGVKD. The CDR3 covers 14 residues. V lost 5 bases to trimming and J lost 4 bases; unmatched junction nucleotides: 4. The CDR3 sequence: CAISSGGSYNEQFF. The CDR3 bases are TGTGCCATCAGTAGCGGGGGAAGTTACAATGAGCAGTTCTTC.

This clone was detected only a few times. The genes are TRBV11-3 and TRBJ1-3; 10 bases line up with TRBD1. Trimming removed 1 base from V and 1 base from J; junction bases left unmatched: 7. The germline V gene encodes CDR1 SGHNT and CDR2 YENEEA. The CDR3 is made up of 18 amino acids. As DNA, the CDR3 is TGTGCCAGCAGCTTAGGAACCCCGGGACAGGGGTCTGGAAACACCATATATTTT. It is translated as CASSLGTPGQGSGNTIYF.

By share of the sample, this clone is medium-sized (0.01 to 0.1%). The rearrangement joins TRBV11-3 to TRBJ2-5; 9 bases line up with TRBD2. Unmatched junction bases numbered 8, after V lost 1 base and J lost 5 bases. The germline V gene has CDR1 SGHNT and CDR2 YENEEA. CDR3 length: 16 residues. The CDR3 region is CASSLVVTAGGETQYF. DNA of the CDR3: TGTGCCAGCAGCTTAGTGGTAACCGCGGGAGGGGAGACCCAGTACTTC.

The V call is TRBV9, the J call TRBJ2-1; the D call may be TRBD1 or TRBD2 (5 bases each). The CDR3 is 16 residues long. V lost 0 bases and J 9 bases, leaving 19 bases between the germline ends. Germline CDR1 reads SGDLS; CDR2 reads YYNGEE. The CDR3 DNA reads as TGTGCCAGCAGCGTAGCCCCCGGGACCAAGTTCGTTGAGCAGTTCTTC. It yields the protein CASSVAPGTKFVEQFF.

The V call is TRBV19, the J call TRBJ2-7, with 9 bases aligning to TRBD2. After removal of 6 bases from V and 1 base from J, the junction contained 4 bases not matched to a gene. In germline, CDR1 is LNHDA, CDR2 SQIVND (reference sequence). This CDR3 is built from 14 residues. CDR3 sequence reads: CASSLLAGSYEQYF. CDR3 bases: TGTGCCAGTAGCCTCCTAGCGGGGTCCTACGAGCAGTACTTC. Full variable domain (rest looked up from reference TRBV19 and TRBJ2-7): DGGITQSPKYLFRKEGQNVTLSCEQNLNHDAMYWYRQDPGQGLRLIYYSQIVNDFQKGDIAEGYSVSREKKESFPLTVTSAQKNPTAFYLCASSLLAGSYEQYFGPGTRLTVT.

The J gene is TRBJ1-1, the V gene TRBV5-1, with 8 bases fitting TRBD1. CDR1 and CDR2 (germline): SGHRS, YFSETQ. This CDR3 spans 14 amino acids. V shed 4 bases, J shed 4 bases, and the junction held 6 bases outside the gene matches. This CDR3 reads CASSLGQGVTEAFF. The CDR3, as DNA: TGCGCCAGCAGCCTCGGACAGGGCGTCACTGAAGCTTTCTTT.

The V gene is TRBV30, the J gene TRBJ1-4, with D unclear. Trimming stripped 2 bases from V and 10 bases from J, with 17 bases between. CDR3 size: 14 residues. CDR1 is GTSNPN and CDR2 is SVGIG in the germline V gene (reference sequence). The CDR3 spells CAWSPQSPTGKLFF. Here the CDR3 DNA reads TGTGCCTGGAGTCCCCAATCTCCAACGGGAAAACTGTTTTTT. Together with reference TRBV30 and TRBJ1-4, the CDR3 gives the full variable domain: SQTIHQWPATLVQPVGSPLSLECTVEGTSNPNLYWYRQAAGRGLQLLFYSVGIGQISSEVPQNLSASRPQDRQFILSSKKLLLSDSGFYLCAWSPQSPTGKLFFGSGTQLSVL.